The source of this T cell receptor (beta chain) is a study of T-cell reconstitution after alpha-beta-depleted transplantation in children. This clonotype came up a few times. Preparation of the TCRbeta library involved a method that used unique molecular identifiers. TCRdb passed the PCR reads through MiXCR, listing each CDR3 protein once. The sample has tens of thousands of distinct CDR3 sequences, 7.5% to 10% seen once; the top ten hold 27%. This TCR came from a male patient under 10 years old who had a stem cell transplant for chronic granulomatous disease, so the T cells may come from the graft donor. The sample here was PBMCs, mostly from graft donor cells, taken 60 days after TCRalphabeta/CD19-depleted stem cell transplant.

CDR3 DNA: TGTGCCAGCAGCTTTTTTGGGGGGCTGGGCACCGGGGAGCTGTTTTTT. It encodes CASSFFGGLGTGELFF. The chain uses TRBV5-5 and TRBJ2-2; D tentatively reads TRBD1 or TRBD2 (6 bases each). The CDR3 is 16 amino acids. V lost 2 bases and J lost 4, with 15 bases in between. The germline gives CDR1 SGHKS, CDR2 YYEKEE (reference sequence).